This TCR beta chain stems from a study of T cell repertoires in cytomegalovirus infection (dated by TCRdb to 2018 to 2020). With respect to the entire study: The HLA type of each donor mattered for the analysis, because public TCR beta signatures pointed to carriage of CMV infection along with the matching HLA type. The research as a whole found: In both this cohort and an independent 352-donor cohort, the cumulative frequency of public TCR beta family members distinguished carriers of CMV infection plus the relevant HLA type. The ex vivo response was dominated by HLA-C-restricted CMV-specific TCR beta clonotypes, which also provided the single most frequent clonotype in two of eight donors.

Trimming at the junction amounts to 5 bases on V and 8 bases on J, and the germline ends lie 18 bases apart. From the cysteine up to the phenylalanine, the CDR3 has a length of 14 residues. Of the read, only the CDR3 DNA is kept; its 42 bases are in frame from base 1. Based on the germline V gene (reference sequence), the CDR1 and CDR2 sequences are SEHNR and FQNEAQ. The table lists this clonotype with many counts. No antigen is known for it. No clone much larger than this one lies a single base away; base qualities are absent. The sequencer listed for this sample is Illumina HiSeq 1500. TCRdb itself trimmed the public reads at Q25 with fastp, ran MiXCR and retained productive beta chains. Records with the same CDR3 protein are collapsed into one entry carrying the most frequent genes and DNA. The sample yields hundreds of thousands of distinct CDR3 sequences; around 18% were counted once. Approximately 10% of the sample belongs to the ten largest clones.

Recombination joined TRBV7-9 with TRBJ1-1; TRBD1 is perhaps the D gene, given 6 matching bases. The TCR sequence derives from a human donor in good health (CMV status not recorded). Some clones in this sample may be carry-over from other donors' samples. The sample consisted of PBMCs. The CDR3 is CASSPGIEGVEAFF. In nucleotide form, the sequence is TGTGCCAGCAGCCCTGGTATCGAGGGGGTAGAAGCTTTCTTT.